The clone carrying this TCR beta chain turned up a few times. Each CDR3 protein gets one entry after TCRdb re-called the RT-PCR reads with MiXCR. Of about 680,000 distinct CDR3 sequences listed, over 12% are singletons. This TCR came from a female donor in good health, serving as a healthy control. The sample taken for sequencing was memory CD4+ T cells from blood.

CDR3 DNA sequence: TGTGCCAGCAGCCTCGGCTCGTGGGAGCAGTACTTC. Translated: CASSLGSWEQYF. The rearrangement uses TRBV12-3 or TRBV12-4 and TRBJ2-7, with no clear D. Trimming removed 6 bases at V and 7 bases at J, with 13 bases between. The CDR3 loop spans 12 amino acids.